The next 9 T cell receptor beta chains were all read from a single sample in a study of CD4+ T cells in melanoma. Libraries were prepared by immunoSEQ multiplex PCR; TCRdb keeps only in-frame clonotypes and omits some of them. Found here are about 11,000 clones, roughly two thirds of them singletons; the top ten hold roughly 13%. Source material: cells from a culture (not recorded whether cultured in vitro). The receptors stem from a human donor with melanoma.

The chain couples TRBV4-1 to TRBJ1-2, with TRBD1 as a possible D gene (5 bases). Germline assignment: CDR1 MGHRA and CDR2 YSYEKL. V dropped 4 bases and J dropped 2 bases, with 14 bases sitting between them. The CDR3 is 15 residues long. The CDR3 loop reads CASSPAGGTNYGYTF. The CDR3 DNA reads TGCGCCAGCAGCCCGGCCGGAGGGACGAACTATGGCTACACCTTC.

This clone was picked up one time. The V and J genes are TRBV7-9 and TRBJ2-1; weak D call: TRBD2 (5 bases). Per the germline V gene, CDR1 is SEHNR and CDR2 is FQNEAQ (reference sequence). The CDR3 length is 15 residues. V was trimmed by 2 bases and J by 8 bases, leaving 16 bases between them. The CDR3 DNA reads as TGTGCCAGCAGCTTAAAGTGGAGGATTTCCGATGAGCAGTTCTTC. It specifies CASSLKWRISDEQFF.

V and J are TRBV11-3 and TRBJ1-3; D may be TRBD1 (5 bases). Germline V gene data show CDR1 as SGHNT and CDR2 as YENEEA. There are 17 residues in the CDR3. V was clipped by 5 bases and J by 0 bases, with 17 bases between them. CDR3 DNA: TGTGCCAGCAGCGCCAGATCCAGGGAGTTCTCTGGAAACACCATATATTTT. Amino acid sequence: CASSARSREFSGNTIYF.

This clone has just one count. The V and J genes are TRBV5-1 and TRBJ2-7; D gene ambiguous. Germline V gives CDR1 SGHRS, CDR2 YFSETQ. The CDR3 is made up of 13 amino acids. V was trimmed by 0 bases and J by 7 bases, leaving 11 bases between them. The CDR3 DNA is TGCGCCAGCAGCTTGGGGTACCGAAGTGAGCAGTACTTC. Its translation: CASSLGYRSEQYF.

This clone occurred a few times. The genes are TRBV5-1 and TRBJ1-1; D unresolved. The germline gives CDR1 SGHRS, CDR2 YFSETQ. The CDR3 sequence is 14 residues long. V was shortened by 3 bases and J by 0 bases, with 9 bases between the two germline ends. This CDR3 is CASSSDGLNTEAFF. The CDR3 DNA follows: TGCGCCAGCAGCTCGGACGGACTGAACACTGAAGCTTTCTTT.

The V and J genes are TRBV5-8 and TRBJ1-4, with D possibly being TRBD1 (6 bases). V was trimmed by 2 bases and J by 2 bases, leaving 10 bases between them. Germline V gives CDR1 SGHTS, CDR2 YDEGEE. The CDR3 length is 15 residues. The CDR3 spells CASSFRGSTNEKLFF. CDR3 in DNA: TGTGCCAGCAGCTTCAGGGGAAGTACTAATGAAAAACTGTTTTTT.

This chain connects TRBV4-1 to TRBJ2-3, with D possibly matching TRBD1 (6 bases). V was cut by 4 bases and J by 5 bases, with 10 bases left in between. CDR1 and CDR2 (germline): MGHRA, YSYEKL. This CDR3 has 13 amino acids. CDR3 sequence: CASSLLGGDTQYF. As DNA, the CDR3 is TGCGCCAGCAGCCTGCTAGGGGGAGATACGCAGTATTTT.

V usage is TRBV7-9 and J usage is TRBJ1-5; D not resolved. Germline V gives CDR1 SEHNR, CDR2 FQNEAQ (reference sequence). V gave up 1 base and J gave up 9 bases, with 7 bases separating them. The length of the CDR3 is 12 residues. Written as DNA, the CDR3 is TGTGCCAGCAGCTTAGATCGGGGGCCCCAGCATTTT. Translated, it gives CASSLDRGPQHF. The full variable domain, in which reference TRBV7-9 and TRBJ1-5 provide the parts outside the CDR3, is DTGVSQNPRHKITKRGQNVTFRCDPISEHNRLYWYRQTLGQGPEFLTYFQNEAQLEKSRLLSDRFSAERPKGSFSTLEIQRTEQGDSAMYLCASSLDRGPQHFGDGTRLSIL.

This clone was seen only a few times. The genes are TRBV9 and TRBJ1-4; D gene uncertain. V lost 3 bases and J 5 bases, leaving 11 bases between the germline ends. CDR3 length equals 14 residues. Germline V lookup: CDR1 SGDLS, CDR2 YYNGEE. CDR3 nucleotide sequence: TGTGCCAGCAGCGCCGGGCCCCCAAATGAAAAACTGTTTTTT. Its protein is CASSAGPPNEKLFF.